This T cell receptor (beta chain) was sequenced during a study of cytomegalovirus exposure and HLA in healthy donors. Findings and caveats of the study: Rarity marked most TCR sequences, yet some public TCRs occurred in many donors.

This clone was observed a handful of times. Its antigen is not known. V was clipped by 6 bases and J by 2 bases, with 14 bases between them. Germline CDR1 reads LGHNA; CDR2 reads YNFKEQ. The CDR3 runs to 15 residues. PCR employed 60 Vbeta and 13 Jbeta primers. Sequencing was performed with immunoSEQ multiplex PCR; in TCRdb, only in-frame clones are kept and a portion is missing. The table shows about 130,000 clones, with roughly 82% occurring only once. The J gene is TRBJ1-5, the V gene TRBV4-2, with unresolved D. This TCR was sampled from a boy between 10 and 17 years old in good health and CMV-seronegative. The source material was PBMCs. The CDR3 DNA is TGTGCCAGCAGTCCGGGAATTGAGGGCAATCAGCCCCAGCATTTT. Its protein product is CASSPGIEGNQPQHF.